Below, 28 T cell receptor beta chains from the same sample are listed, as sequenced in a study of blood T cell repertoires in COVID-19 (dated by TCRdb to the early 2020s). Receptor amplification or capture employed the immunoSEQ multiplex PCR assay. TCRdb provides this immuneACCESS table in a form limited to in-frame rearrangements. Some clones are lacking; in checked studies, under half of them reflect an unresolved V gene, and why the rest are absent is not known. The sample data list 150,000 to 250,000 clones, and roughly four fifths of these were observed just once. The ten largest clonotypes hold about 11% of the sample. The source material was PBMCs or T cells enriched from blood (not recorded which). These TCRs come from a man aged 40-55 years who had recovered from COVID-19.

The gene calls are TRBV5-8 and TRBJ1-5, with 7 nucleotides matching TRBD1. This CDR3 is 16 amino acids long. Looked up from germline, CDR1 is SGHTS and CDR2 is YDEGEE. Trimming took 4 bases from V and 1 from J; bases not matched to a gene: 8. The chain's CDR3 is CASSHRQGESNQPQHF. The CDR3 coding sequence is TGTGCCAGCAGCCATCGACAGGGTGAGAGCAATCAGCCCCAGCATTTT.

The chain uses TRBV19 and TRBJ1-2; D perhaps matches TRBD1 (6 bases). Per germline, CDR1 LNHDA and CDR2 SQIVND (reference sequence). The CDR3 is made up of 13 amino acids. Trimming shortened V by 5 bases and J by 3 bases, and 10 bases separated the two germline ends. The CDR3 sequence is CASSLSGDYGYTF. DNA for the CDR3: TGTGCCAGTAGTCTGTCAGGGGACTATGGCTACACCTTC.

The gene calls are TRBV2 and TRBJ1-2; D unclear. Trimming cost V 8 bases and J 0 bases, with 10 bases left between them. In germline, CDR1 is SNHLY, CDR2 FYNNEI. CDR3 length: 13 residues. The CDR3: CASPTVSNYGYTF. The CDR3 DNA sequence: TGTGCCAGCCCCACGGTCTCTAACTATGGCTACACCTTC.

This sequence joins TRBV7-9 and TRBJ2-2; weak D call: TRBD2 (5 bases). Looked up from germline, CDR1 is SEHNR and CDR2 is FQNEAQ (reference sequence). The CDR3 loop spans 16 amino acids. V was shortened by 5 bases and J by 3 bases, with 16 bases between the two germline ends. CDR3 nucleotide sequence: TGTGCCAGCAGCCCGGTCGGGGTTCCGGACACCGGGGAGCTGTTTTTT. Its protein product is CASSPVGVPDTGELFF.

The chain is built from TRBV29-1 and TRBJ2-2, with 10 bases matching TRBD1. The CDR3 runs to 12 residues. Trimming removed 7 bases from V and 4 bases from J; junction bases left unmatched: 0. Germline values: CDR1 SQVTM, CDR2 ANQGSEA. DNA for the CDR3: TGCAGCGGGGACAGGGGCACCGGGGAGCTGTTTTTT. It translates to CSGDRGTGELFF.

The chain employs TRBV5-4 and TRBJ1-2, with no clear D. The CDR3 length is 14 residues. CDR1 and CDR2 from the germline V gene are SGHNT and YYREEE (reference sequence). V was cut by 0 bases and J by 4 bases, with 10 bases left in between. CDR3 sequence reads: CASSLDSLFYGYTF. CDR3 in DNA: TGTGCCAGCAGCTTGGACAGCCTTTTCTATGGCTACACCTTC. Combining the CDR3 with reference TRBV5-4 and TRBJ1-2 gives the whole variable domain ETGVTQSPTHLIKTRGQQVTLRCSSQSGHNTVSWYQQALGQGPQFIFQYYREEENGRGNFPPRFSGLQFPNYSSELNVNALELDDSALYLCASSLDSLFYGYTFGSGTRLTVV.

The CDR3 sequence: CASSPGGSGYSNQPQHF. The CDR3 DNA follows: TGCGCCAGCAGCCCTGGCGGGAGTGGCTATAGCAATCAGCCCCAGCATTTT. The V and J genes are TRBV5-1 and TRBJ1-5; D uncertain. The CDR3 extends over 17 amino acids. Trimming stripped 4 bases from V and 0 bases from J, with 17 bases between. Germline CDR1 and CDR2: SGHRS and YFSETQ.

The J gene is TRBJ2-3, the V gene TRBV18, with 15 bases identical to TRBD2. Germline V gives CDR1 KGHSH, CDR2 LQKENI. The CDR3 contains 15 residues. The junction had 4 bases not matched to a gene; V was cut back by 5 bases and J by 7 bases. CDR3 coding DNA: TGTGCCAGCTCAGCGGGACTAGCGGGAGGCAATACGCAGTATTTT. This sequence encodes CASSAGLAGGNTQYF.

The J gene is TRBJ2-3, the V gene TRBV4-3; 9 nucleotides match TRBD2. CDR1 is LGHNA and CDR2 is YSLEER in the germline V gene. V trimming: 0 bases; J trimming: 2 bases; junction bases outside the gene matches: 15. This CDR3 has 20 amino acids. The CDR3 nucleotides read TGCGCCAGCAGCCAAGATGTTTTTTTACGGGCTAGCGGGGCCACAGATACGCAGTATTTT. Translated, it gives CASSQDVFLRASGATDTQYF.

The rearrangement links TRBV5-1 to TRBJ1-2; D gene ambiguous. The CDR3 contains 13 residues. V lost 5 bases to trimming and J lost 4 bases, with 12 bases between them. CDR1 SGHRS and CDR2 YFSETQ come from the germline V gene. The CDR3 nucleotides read TGCGCCAGCAGGCCCGGGGATAGCTATGGCTACACCTTC. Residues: CASRPGDSYGYTF.

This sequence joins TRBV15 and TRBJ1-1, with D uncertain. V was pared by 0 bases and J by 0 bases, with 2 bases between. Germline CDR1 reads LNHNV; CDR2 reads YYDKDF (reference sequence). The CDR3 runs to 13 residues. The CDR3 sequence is CATSRDLNTEAFF. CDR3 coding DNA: TGTGCCACCAGCAGAGACTTGAACACTGAAGCTTTCTTT.

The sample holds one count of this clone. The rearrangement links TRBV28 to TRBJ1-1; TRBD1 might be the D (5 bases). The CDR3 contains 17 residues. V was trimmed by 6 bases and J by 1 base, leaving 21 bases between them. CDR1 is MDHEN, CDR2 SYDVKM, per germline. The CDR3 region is CASSPGGGPSRNTEAFF. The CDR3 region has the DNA TGTGCCAGCAGCCCCGGGGGAGGTCCCTCCAGGAACACTGAAGCTTTCTTT. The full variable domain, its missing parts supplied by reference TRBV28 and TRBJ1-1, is DVKVTQSSRYLVKRTGEKVFLECVQDMDHENMFWYRQDPGLGLRLIYFSYDVKMKEKGDIPEGYSVSREKKERFSLILESASTNQTSMYLCASSPGGGPSRNTEAFFGQGTRLTVV.

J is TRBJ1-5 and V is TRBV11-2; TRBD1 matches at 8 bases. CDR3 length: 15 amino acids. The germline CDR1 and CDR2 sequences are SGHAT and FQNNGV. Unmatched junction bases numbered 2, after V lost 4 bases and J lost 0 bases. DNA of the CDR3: TGTGCCAGCAGCTCCGACAGGGGTAGCAATCAGCCCCAGCATTTT. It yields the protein CASSSDRGSNQPQHF.

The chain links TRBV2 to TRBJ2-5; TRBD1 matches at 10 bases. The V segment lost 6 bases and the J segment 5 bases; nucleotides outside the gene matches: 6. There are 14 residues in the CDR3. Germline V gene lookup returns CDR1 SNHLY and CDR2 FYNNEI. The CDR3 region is CASSRDRGLETQYF. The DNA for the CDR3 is TGTGCCAGCAGCCGGGACAGGGGTCTTGAGACCCAGTACTTC.

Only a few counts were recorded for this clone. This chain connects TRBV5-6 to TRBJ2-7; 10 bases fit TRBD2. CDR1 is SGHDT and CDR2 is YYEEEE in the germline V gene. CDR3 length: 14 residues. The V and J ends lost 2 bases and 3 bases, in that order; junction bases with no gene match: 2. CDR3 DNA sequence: TGTGCCAGCAGCTTTGGGACTAGCGACTACGAGCAGTACGTC. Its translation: CASSFGTSDYEQYV.

CDR3 region: CASSPPGLAENIQYF. In nucleotides, the CDR3 is TGTGCCAGCAGTCCACCGGGACTAGCCGAGAACATTCAGTACTTC. The chain joins TRBV27 to TRBJ2-4, with TRBD2 matching over 9 bases. After removal of 5 bases from V and 7 bases from J, the junction contained 9 bases not matched to a gene. This CDR3 spans 15 amino acids. Per the germline V gene, CDR1 is MNHEY and CDR2 is SMNVEV (reference sequence).

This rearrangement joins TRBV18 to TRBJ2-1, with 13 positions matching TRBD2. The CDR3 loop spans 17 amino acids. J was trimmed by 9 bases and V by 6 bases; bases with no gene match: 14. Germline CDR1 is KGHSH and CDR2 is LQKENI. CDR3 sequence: CASSPASGLAGEAEQFF. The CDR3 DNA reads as TGTGCCAGCTCCCCAGCGTCCGGACTAGCGGGAGAGGCTGAGCAGTTCTTC.

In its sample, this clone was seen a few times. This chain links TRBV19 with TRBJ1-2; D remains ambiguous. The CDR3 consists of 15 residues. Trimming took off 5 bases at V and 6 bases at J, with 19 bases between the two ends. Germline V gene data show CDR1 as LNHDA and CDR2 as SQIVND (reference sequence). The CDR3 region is CASSAPSRGYDGYTF. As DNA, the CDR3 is TGTGCCAGTAGTGCACCATCCAGAGGTTATGATGGCTACACCTTC.

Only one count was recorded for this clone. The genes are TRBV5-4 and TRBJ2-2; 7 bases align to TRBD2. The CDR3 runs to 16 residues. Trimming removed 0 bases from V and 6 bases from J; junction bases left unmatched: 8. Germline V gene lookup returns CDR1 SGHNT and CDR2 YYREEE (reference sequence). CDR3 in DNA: TGTGCCAGCAGCTTGGGTGGGCGGGAGTTAGCCGGGGAGCTGTTTTTT. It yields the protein CASSLGGRELAGELFF.

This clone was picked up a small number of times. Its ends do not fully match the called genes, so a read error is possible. In nucleotides, the CDR3 is TGTGCCAGCAGACAAGTCGATAATTCACCCCTCCACTTT. It translates to CASRQVDNSPLHF. The chain recombines TRBV14 with TRBJ1-6; D remains ambiguous. The CDR3 covers 13 residues. Germline V lookup: CDR1 SGHDN, CDR2 FVKESK.

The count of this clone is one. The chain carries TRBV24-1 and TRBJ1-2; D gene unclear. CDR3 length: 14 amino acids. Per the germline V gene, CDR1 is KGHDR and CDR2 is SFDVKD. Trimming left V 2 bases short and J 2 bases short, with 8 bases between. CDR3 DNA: TGTGCCACCAGTGATTCGCAGGTGAACTATGGCTACACCTTC. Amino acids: CATSDSQVNYGYTF.

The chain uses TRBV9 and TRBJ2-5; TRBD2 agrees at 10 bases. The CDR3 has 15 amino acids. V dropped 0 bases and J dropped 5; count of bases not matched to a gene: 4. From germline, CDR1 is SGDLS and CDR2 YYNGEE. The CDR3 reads CASSVELAGWETQYF. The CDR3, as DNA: TGTGCCAGCAGCGTAGAACTAGCGGGATGGGAGACCCAGTACTTC.

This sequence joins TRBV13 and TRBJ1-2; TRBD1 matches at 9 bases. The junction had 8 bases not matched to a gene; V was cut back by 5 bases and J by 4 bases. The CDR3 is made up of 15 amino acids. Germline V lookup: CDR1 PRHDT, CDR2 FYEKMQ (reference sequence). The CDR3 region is CASSPYRGQGYGYTF. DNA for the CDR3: TGTGCCAGCAGCCCGTACAGGGGACAGGGCTATGGCTACACCTTC.

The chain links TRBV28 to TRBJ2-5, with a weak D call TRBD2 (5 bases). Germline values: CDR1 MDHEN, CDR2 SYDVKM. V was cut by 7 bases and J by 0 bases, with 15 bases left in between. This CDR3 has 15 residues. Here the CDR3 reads CASKMGRGYQETQYF. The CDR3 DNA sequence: TGTGCCAGCAAAATGGGCAGAGGGTACCAAGAGACCCAGTACTTC.

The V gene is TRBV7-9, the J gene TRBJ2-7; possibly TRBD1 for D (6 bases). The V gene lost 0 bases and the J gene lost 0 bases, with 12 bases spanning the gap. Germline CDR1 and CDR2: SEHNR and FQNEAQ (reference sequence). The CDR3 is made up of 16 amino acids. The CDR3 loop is CASSLAAGVSSYEQYF. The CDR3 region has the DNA TGTGCCAGCAGCTTAGCAGCAGGGGTAAGCTCCTACGAGCAGTACTTC. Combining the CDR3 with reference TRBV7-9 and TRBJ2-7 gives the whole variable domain DTGVSQNPRHKITKRGQNVTFRCDPISEHNRLYWYRQTLGQGPEFLTYFQNEAQLEKSRLLSDRFSAERPKGSFSTLEIQRTEQGDSAMYLCASSLAAGVSSYEQYFGPGTRLTVT.

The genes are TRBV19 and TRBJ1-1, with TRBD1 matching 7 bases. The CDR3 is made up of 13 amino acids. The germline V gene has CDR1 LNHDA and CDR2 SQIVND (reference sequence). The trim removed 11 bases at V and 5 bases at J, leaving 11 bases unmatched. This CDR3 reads CAAKRQGGTEAFF. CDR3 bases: TGTGCCGCCAAAAGACAGGGCGGGACTGAAGCTTTCTTT.

CDR3 residues: CATSRGRFRDNLQFF. DNA for the CDR3: TGTGCCACCAGCAGAGGAAGGTTCCGGGACAACCTGCAGTTCTTC. The J gene is TRBJ2-1, the V gene TRBV15; the D gene is possibly TRBD1 (6 bases). The germline gives CDR1 LNHNV, CDR2 YYDKDF (reference sequence). The CDR3 runs to 15 residues. V lost 1 base to trimming and J lost 12 bases, with 19 bases between them.

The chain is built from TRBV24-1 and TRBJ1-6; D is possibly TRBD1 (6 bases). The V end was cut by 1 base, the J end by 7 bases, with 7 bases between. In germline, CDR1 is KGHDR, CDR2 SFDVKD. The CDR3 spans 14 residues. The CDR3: CATSDFRGNSPLHF. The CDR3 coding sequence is TGTGCCACCAGTGATTTCAGGGGAAATTCACCCCTCCACTTT.